The clone carrying this TCR beta chain occurred a few times. These data originate in a study of HIV-infected patients and healthy controls. TCRdb independently ran MiXCR on the 5' RACE reads; one entry per CDR3 protein. The table records 60,000 to 70,000 distinct CDR3 sequences, roughly 19% of them present only once. Germline assignment: CDR1 SGHRS and CDR2 YFSETQ. The CDR3 consists of 17 residues. J was trimmed by 2 bases and V by 0 bases; bases with no gene match: 6. This sequence joins TRBV5-1 and TRBJ1-3; 9 bases agree with TRBD1. Sequenced input: CD4+ T cells from blood. This TCR was sampled from a human donor in good health. The CDR3 DNA reads as TGCGCCAGCAGCTTGGCCGCACAGGGGGCGCCTGGAAACACCATATATTTT. It is translated as CASSLAAQGAPGNTIYF.